These 31 T cell receptor beta chains were sequenced from one sample in a study of blood T cell repertoires in COVID-19. Using immunoSEQ multiplex PCR, the repertoire was profiled, and TCRdb retains in-frame clones only, with some absent. The sample holds about 140,000 clones, roughly 84% seen once. Sequenced material: peripheral blood. Receptors were obtained from a woman aged 60 to 75 with acute or convalescent COVID-19.

This chain joins TRBV28 and TRBJ1-3; D ambiguous. The CDR3 consists of 15 residues. The germline V and J ends were trimmed by 5 bases and 5 bases, with 16 bases remaining between them. Germline V gene sequence: CDR1 MDHEN, CDR2 SYDVKM. CDR3 sequence: CASSPTGRGRNTIYF. In DNA, the CDR3 is TGTGCCAGCAGTCCCACCGGCCGGGGAAGAAACACCATATATTTT.

This chain uses TRBV5-1 with TRBJ1-2; D is undetermined. The germline V gene has CDR1 SGHRS and CDR2 YFSETQ. V was clipped by 0 bases and J by 7 bases, with 16 bases between them. The CDR3 is 15 residues long. CDR3 sequence reads: CASSLGQAFGPGYTF. For the CDR3, the DNA is TGCGCCAGCAGCTTGGGTCAGGCCTTCGGTCCTGGCTACACCTTC.

The chain links TRBV1 to TRBJ2-7; the table gives TRBD2 as D, unverified against the DNA. TRBV1 counts as a pseudogene. This CDR3 contains 17 residues. The DNA of the CDR3 is TGCACCAGCAGCCATCAATCTCTAGCCCTGTCCCAAGACGAGCAGTACTTC. This sequence encodes CTSSHQSLALSQDEQYF.

The CDR3 DNA reads TGTGCCAGCAGCTTGGGCGGGTATGGCCACGAGCAGTACTTC. This translates into CASSLGGYGHEQYF. The rearrangement links TRBV7-3 to TRBJ2-7; perhaps TRBD2 as D (5 bases). The CDR3 runs 14 residues. CDR1 SGHTA and CDR2 FQGTGA come from the germline V gene. V was cut by 3 bases and J by 5 bases, with 14 bases left in between.

The chain carries TRBV5-1 and TRBJ2-5, with TRBD2 matching 7 bases. Germline CDR1 is SGHRS and CDR2 is YFSETQ. Germline trimming cut 0 bases from V and 5 bases from J; bases unmatched to any gene: 4. The length of the CDR3 is 14 residues. The DNA of the CDR3 is TGCGCCAGCAGCTTGGGGCAAGCGGGGGAGACCCAGTACTTC. This sequence encodes CASSLGQAGETQYF.

A single count supports this clone. The chain recombines TRBV6-2 or TRBV6-3 with TRBJ1-5, with 8 bases fitting TRBD1. The germline gives CDR1 MNHEY, CDR2 SVGEGT. Losses at the gene ends were 4 bases for V and 1 base for J; bases not matched to a gene: 9. The CDR3 is 17 residues long. CDR3: CASSSQGALGSNQPQHF. The CDR3 nucleotides are TGTGCCAGCAGTTCCCAGGGGGCTCTGGGGAGCAATCAGCCCCAGCATTTT.

As DNA, the CDR3 is TGTGCCAGCAGGGAAACAGGGGCCGGCACTGAAGCTTTCTTT. This encodes CASRETGAGTEAFF. The chain has TRBV25-1 and TRBJ1-1; TRBD1 agrees at 7 bases. CDR3 length: 14 amino acids. CDR1 is MGHDK, CDR2 SYGVNS, per germline. J gave up 4 bases and V 6 bases, and 8 bases lay outside the gene matches.

The chain uses TRBV27 and TRBJ1-6; D ambiguous. The germline CDR1 and CDR2 sequences are MNHEY and SMNVEV (reference sequence). The CDR3 extends over 15 amino acids. Trimming removed 3 bases from V and 0 bases from J, with 6 bases in between. The CDR3 DNA follows: TGTGCCAGCAGTTTTGCGGGCTCCTATAATTCACCCCTCCACTTT. Amino acids: CASSFAGSYNSPLHF.

The CDR3 protein is CASSSQGAAAGNTIYF. CDR3 bases: TGCGCCAGCAGCTCTCAGGGGGCTGCAGCTGGAAACACCATATATTTT. The chain carries TRBV5-1 and TRBJ1-3, with 8 nucleotides matching TRBD1. CDR1 SGHRS and CDR2 YFSETQ come from the germline V gene. The junction had 7 bases not matched to a gene; V was cut back by 3 bases and J by 2 bases. The CDR3 totals 16 residues.

The gene calls are TRBV25-1 and TRBJ2-3; the match to TRBD2 covers 7 bases. This CDR3 contains 16 residues. With 5 bases clipped from V and 2 bases from J, the junction kept 10 bases outside the gene matches. Germline assignment: CDR1 MGHDK and CDR2 SYGVNS. CDR3 nucleotides: TGTGCCAGCAGTCCGTCCGGGACTACCCCCACAGATACGCAGTATTTT. This translates into CASSPSGTTPTDTQYF.

The CDR3 DNA reads as TGCAGTGCCCAACTAGTCCATGAGCAGTTCTTC. Its protein is CSAQLVHEQFF. This rearrangement joins TRBV20-1 to TRBJ2-1; D possibly corresponds to TRBD2 (5 bases). CDR1 and CDR2 from the germline V gene are DFQATT and SNEGSKA (reference sequence). V was clipped by 6 bases and J by 8 bases, with 11 bases between them. The CDR3 runs 11 residues.

With regard to this clone: One end of the junction is discordant with germline, which a read error may explain. The V gene is TRBV6-4, the J gene TRBJ1-2, with TRBD1 matching 9 bases. The CDR3 has 13 amino acids. Germline values: CDR1 MRHNA, CDR2 SNTAGT. Here the CDR3 reads CASSDSNTGGKAF. The CDR3, as DNA: TGTGCCAGCAGTGACTCAAATACAGGGGGCAAAGCTTTC.

The chain joins TRBV19 to TRBJ1-6, with TRBD1 as a possible D gene (6 bases). The CDR3 extends over 15 amino acids. Deletions cut 4 bases from V and 5 bases from J, with 12 bases between. Germline-derived CDR1 and CDR2 are LNHDA and SQIVND (reference sequence). In nucleotides, the CDR3 is TGTGCCAGTAGTAACGGACAGTCGAATAATTCACCCCTCCACTTT. Protein product: CASSNGQSNNSPLHF.

The chain couples TRBV7-3 to TRBJ1-1, with D unresolved. CDR1 is SGHTA and CDR2 is FQGTGA in the germline V gene. The CDR3 covers 23 residues. V was cut by 1 base and J by 0 bases, with 33 bases left in between. In DNA form, the CDR3 reads TGTGCCAGCAGCTTAATTACTCATGGGTCGGAAGGTCGACTCTGGAACCTGAACACTGAAGCTTTCTTT. It specifies CASSLITHGSEGRLWNLNTEAFF.

The table lists this clone with a few counts. The chain combines TRBV19 with TRBJ1-2; TRBD1 aligns across 9 bases. CDR1 is LNHDA, CDR2 SQIVND, per germline (reference sequence). The CDR3 sequence is 14 residues long. With 4 bases clipped from V and 5 bases from J, the junction kept 5 bases outside the gene matches. The CDR3 sequence is CASSTDRGRYGYTF. CDR3 sequence (DNA): TGTGCCAGTAGTACGGACAGGGGCAGATATGGCTACACCTTC.

V usage is TRBV2 and J usage is TRBJ1-2; 7 bases agree with TRBD1. CDR1 SNHLY and CDR2 FYNNEI come from the germline V gene. This CDR3 is 14 amino acids long. V shed 0 bases, J shed 8 bases, and the junction held 6 bases outside the gene matches. The CDR3 region is CASSEAGGGRGYTF. Here the CDR3 DNA reads TGTGCCAGCAGTGAAGCAGGGGGCGGGAGGGGCTACACCTTC.

This chain connects TRBV29-1 to TRBJ2-1; 10 positions agree with TRBD2. The CDR3 contains 15 residues. CDR1 SQVTM and CDR2 ANQGSEA come from the germline V gene. V gave up 7 bases and J gave up 5 bases; unmatched junction bases: 11. CDR3 bases: TGCAGCGGAGAACCGTGGACTAGCGGCAACAATGAGCAGTTCTTC. Encoded protein: CSGEPWTSGNNEQFF.

This chain joins TRBV28 and TRBJ2-1, with 9 bases lining up with TRBD2. Germline V gene sequence: CDR1 MDHEN, CDR2 SYDVKM. This CDR3 has 15 residues. With 6 bases clipped from V and 7 bases from J, the junction kept 10 bases outside the gene matches. The CDR3 bases are TGTGCCAGCAGGACGAGTAGCGGGAGTATTAATGAGCAGTTCTTC. It codes for CASRTSSGSINEQFF.

Only a few counts were recorded for this clone. The gene calls are TRBV5-4 and TRBJ1-2, with no clear D. Deletions cut 0 bases from V and 7 bases from J, with 13 bases between. The CDR3 spans 14 residues. The germline V gene has CDR1 SGHNT and CDR2 YYREEE (reference sequence). The CDR3 DNA reads as TGTGCCAGCAGCTTGGTAGAGGGATCGGCTGGCTACACCTTC. It is translated as CASSLVEGSAGYTF.

The rearrangement uses TRBV12-3 or TRBV12-4 and TRBJ2-1, with D possibly matching TRBD2 (6 bases). The CDR3 is 12 amino acids. The V end was cut by 3 bases, the J end by 9 bases, with 9 bases between. CDR3 DNA sequence: TGTGCCAGCAGTTTCCAGGGAGGTGAGCAGTTCTTC. Translated, it gives CASSFQGGEQFF.

This clone came up once. The chain employs TRBV15 and TRBJ1-5; 7 nucleotides line up with TRBD1. The V segment lost 0 bases and the J segment 4 bases; nucleotides outside the gene matches: 12. Germline V lookup: CDR1 LNHNV, CDR2 YYDKDF (reference sequence). The CDR3 extends over 18 amino acids. CDR3 DNA: TGTGCCACCAGCAGAGATCGGCGGACAGGCCTGGATAATCAGCCCCAGCATTTT. Protein product: CATSRDRRTGLDNQPQHF.

The V gene is TRBV2, the J gene TRBJ2-5; 13 nucleotides align to TRBD2. Unmatched junction bases numbered 10, after V lost 5 bases and J lost 7 bases. The CDR3 spans 16 residues. Germline V gene data show CDR1 as SNHLY and CDR2 as FYNNEI. CDR3 in amino acids: CASSTTGLAGMGTQYF. The CDR3, as DNA: TGTGCCAGCAGTACAACGGGACTAGCGGGAATGGGGACCCAGTACTTC.

The sample holds one count of this clone. The chain couples TRBV3-1 (or the pseudogene TRBV3-2) to TRBJ2-7; D is unresolved. Germline V CDR1 and CDR2: LGHDT, YNNKEL (reference sequence). V was clipped by 2 bases and J by 3 bases, with 5 bases between them. This CDR3 region has 12 residues. CDR3 residues: CASSQLDYEQYF. In DNA form, the CDR3 reads TGTGCCAGCAGCCAACTAGACTACGAGCAGTACTTC.

This chain connects TRBV10-3 to TRBJ2-7; 8 positions match TRBD1. Trimming took 4 bases from V and 3 from J; bases not matched to a gene: 2. Germline assignment: CDR1 ENHRY and CDR2 SYGVKD. The CDR3 has 13 residues. The CDR3 here is CAISGTGFYEQYF. The CDR3 bases are TGTGCCATCAGTGGGACAGGGTTCTACGAGCAGTACTTC.

This clone was observed once. This chain links TRBV10-3 with TRBJ2-1; D perhaps matches TRBD2 (5 bases). CDR3 size: 17 residues. Germline V CDR1 and CDR2: ENHRY, SYGVKD. V was cut by 2 bases and J by 4 bases, with 18 bases left in between. The CDR3 here is CAISEARGPSPYNEQFF. Written as DNA, the CDR3 is TGTGCCATCAGTGAGGCTAGAGGGCCCTCACCATACAATGAGCAGTTCTTC.

The chain recombines TRBV28 with TRBJ2-1, with TRBD1 as a possible D gene (5 bases). Germline V gives CDR1 MDHEN, CDR2 SYDVKM. This CDR3 is built from 17 residues. V lost 2 bases, J lost 3 bases, and 17 bases lay in between. The CDR3 region has the DNA TGTGCCAGCAGTTTAGATGGGCGGACACCGGACTACAATGAGCAGTTCTTC. Amino acids: CASSLDGRTPDYNEQFF.

The chain links TRBV5-4 to TRBJ1-2, with TRBD1 identical over 7 bases. The CDR3 runs 14 residues. Trimming cost V 5 bases and J 4 bases; bases outside gene matches: 8. CDR1 is SGHNT, CDR2 YYREEE, per germline (reference sequence). The CDR3 region has the DNA TGTGCCAGCAGGGCCGGGACAGAGCTCTATGGCTACACCTTC. This encodes CASRAGTELYGYTF.

This clone appeared once. The V gene is TRBV28, the J gene TRBJ1-1; TRBD1 agrees at 7 bases. The V and J ends lost 8 bases and 3 bases, in that order; junction bases with no gene match: 3. Looked up from germline, CDR1 is MDHEN and CDR2 is SYDVKM. The CDR3 is 12 residues long. CDR3 loop: CASEGADTEAFF. The CDR3 DNA follows: TGTGCCAGCGAGGGGGCGGACACTGAAGCTTTCTTT.

The chain joins TRBV7-3 to TRBJ2-5, with D unclear. V shed 5 bases and J shed 2 bases, with 15 bases lying between them. The germline CDR1 and CDR2 sequences are SGHTA and FQGTGA. CDR3 size: 15 residues. The DNA of the CDR3 is TGTGCCAGCAGCCCCGCCTCTACGCGTCAAGAGACCCAGTACTTC. Translating gives CASSPASTRQETQYF.

The gene calls are TRBV21-1 and TRBJ2-5; TRBD2 was called by the table and not checked on the DNA. TRBV21-1 is flagged as a pseudogene. The CDR3 spans 19 residues. This CDR3 is CASSKGLHGGGGGQETQYF. The CDR3 coding sequence is TGTGCCAGCAGCAAAGGCCTCCACGGGGGGGGAGGTGGGCAAGAGACCCAGTACTTC.

The chain combines TRBV11-2 with TRBJ1-2, with D maybe TRBD1 (6 bases). There are 13 residues in the CDR3. The V gene lost 1 base and the J gene lost 5 bases, with 8 bases spanning the gap. Germline V gene lookup returns CDR1 SGHAT and CDR2 FQNNGV. The CDR3 DNA sequence: TGTGCCAGCAGCTTAGGGACAGTTTATGGCTACACCTTC. Residues: CASSLGTVYGYTF.